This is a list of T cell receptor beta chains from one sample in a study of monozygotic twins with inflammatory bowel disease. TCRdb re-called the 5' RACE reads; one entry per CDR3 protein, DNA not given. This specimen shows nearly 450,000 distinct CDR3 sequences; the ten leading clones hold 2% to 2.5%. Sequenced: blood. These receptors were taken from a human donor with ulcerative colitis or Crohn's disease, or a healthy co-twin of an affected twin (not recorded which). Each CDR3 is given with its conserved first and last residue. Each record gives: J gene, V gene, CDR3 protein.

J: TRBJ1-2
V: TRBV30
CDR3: CAWSSRYYGYTF

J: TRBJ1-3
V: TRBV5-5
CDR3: CASSKGGRNTIYF

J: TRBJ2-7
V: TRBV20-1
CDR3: CSASRDRAYEQYF

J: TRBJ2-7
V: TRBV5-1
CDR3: CASSANFYEQYF

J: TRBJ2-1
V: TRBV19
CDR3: CASQSNPLQKGQFF

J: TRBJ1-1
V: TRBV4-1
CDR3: CASSQVPGQGTEAFF

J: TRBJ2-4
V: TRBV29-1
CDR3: CSVGTAGAKNIQYF

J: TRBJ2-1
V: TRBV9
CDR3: CASSAPGTAGNEQFF

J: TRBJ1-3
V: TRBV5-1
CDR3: CASSQTNSLLYF

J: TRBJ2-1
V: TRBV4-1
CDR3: CASSQVYSSGGNEQFF

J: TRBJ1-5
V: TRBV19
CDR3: CASSIDMQNQPQHF

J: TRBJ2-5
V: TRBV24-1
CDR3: CTTSDRQGIQETQYF

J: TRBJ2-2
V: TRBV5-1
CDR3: CASSLLVVSNTGELFF

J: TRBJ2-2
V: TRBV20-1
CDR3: CSARGRANTGELFF

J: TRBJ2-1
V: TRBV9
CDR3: CASNARGARDEQFF

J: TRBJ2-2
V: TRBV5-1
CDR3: CASSSGQGSGELFF

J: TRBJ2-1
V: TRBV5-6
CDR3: CASSFGDRGRSEQFF

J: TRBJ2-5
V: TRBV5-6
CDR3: CASSPIPGQAGLPYF

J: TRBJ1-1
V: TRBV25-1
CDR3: CASSDRRNTEAFF

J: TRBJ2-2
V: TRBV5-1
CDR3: CASRVTGPGELFF

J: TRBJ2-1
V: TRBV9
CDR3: CASSAGGSNNEQFF

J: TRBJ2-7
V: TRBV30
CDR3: CAWSGTGIYEQYF

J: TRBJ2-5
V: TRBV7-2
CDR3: CASSWGWAETQYF

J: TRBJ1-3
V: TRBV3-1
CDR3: CASSRIGGSSGNTIYF

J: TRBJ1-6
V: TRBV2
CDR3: CASSERQGYSYNSPLHF

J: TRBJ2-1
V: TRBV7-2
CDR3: CASSSAGTSDEQFF

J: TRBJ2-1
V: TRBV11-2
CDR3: CASSLVGLAGFDEQFF

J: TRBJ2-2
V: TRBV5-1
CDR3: CASSVTQGAGELFF

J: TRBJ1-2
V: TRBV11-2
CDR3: CASSSSSGANYGYTF

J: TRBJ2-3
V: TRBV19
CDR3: CASTTRRRDTQYF

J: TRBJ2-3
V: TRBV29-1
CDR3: CSVELQGGSDTQYF

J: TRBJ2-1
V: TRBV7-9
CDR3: CASSLSRNNQFF

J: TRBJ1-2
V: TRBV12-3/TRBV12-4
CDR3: CASSLLGRQDGYTF

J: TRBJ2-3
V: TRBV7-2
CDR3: CASSSGSGGHADTQYF

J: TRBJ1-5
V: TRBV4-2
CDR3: CASSQGQNSNQPQHF

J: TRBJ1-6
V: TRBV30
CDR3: CAWRDRGLRGGNSPLHF

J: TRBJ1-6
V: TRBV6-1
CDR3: CATSRVRVDSPLHF

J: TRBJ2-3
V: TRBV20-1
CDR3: CSAREGGGRRSDTQYF

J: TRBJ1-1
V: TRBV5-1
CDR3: CASSTAGDWTEAFF

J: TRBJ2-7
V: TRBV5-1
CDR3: CASSLQGFPYEQYF

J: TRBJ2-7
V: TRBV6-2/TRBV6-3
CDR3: CASSPLNGAVGYEQYF

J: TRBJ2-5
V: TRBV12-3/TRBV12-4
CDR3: CASSRDGIETQYF

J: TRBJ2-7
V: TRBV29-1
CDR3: CSVEAGSGRGYEQYF

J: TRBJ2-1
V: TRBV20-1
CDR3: CSAWTSGSGNEQFF

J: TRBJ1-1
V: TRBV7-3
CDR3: CASSSDRNTEAFF

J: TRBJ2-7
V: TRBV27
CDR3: CASSFRQSYYEQYF